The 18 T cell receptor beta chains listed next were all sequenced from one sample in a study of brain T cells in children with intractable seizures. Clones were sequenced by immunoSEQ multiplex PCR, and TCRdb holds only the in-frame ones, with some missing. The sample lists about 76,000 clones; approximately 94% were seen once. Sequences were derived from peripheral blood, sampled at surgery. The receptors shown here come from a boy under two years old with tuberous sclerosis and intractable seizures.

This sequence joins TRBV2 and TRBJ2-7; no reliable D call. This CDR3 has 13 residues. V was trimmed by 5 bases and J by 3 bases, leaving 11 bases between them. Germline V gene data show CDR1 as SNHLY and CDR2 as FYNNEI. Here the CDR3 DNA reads TGTGCCAGCAGTCCTACGGCATTCTACGAGCAGTACTTC. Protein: CASSPTAFYEQYF.

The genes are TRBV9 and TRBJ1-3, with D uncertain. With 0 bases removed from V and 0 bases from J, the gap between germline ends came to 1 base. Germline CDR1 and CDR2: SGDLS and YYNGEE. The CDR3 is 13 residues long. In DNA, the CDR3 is TGTGCCAGCAGCGTAGCCTCTGGAAACACCATATATTTT. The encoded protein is CASSVASGNTIYF. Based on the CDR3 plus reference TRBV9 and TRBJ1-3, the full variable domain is DSGVTQTPKHLITATGQRVTLRCSPRSGDLSVYWYQQSLDQGLQFLIQYYNGEERAKGNILERFSAQQFPDLHSELNLSSLELGDSALYFCASSVASGNTIYFGEGSWLTVV.

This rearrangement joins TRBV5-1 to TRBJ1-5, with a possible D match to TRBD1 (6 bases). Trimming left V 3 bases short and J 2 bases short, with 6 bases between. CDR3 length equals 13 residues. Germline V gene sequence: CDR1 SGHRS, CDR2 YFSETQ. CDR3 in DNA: TGCGCCAGCAGCTGGACAGGCAATCAGCCCCAGCATTTT. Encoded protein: CASSWTGNQPQHF.

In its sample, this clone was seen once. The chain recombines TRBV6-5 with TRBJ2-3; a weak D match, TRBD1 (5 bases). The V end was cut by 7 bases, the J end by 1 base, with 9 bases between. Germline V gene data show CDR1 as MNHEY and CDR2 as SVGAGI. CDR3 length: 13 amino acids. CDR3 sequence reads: CASKTDGTDTQYF. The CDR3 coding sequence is TGTGCCAGCAAGACAGATGGCACAGATACGCAGTATTTT.

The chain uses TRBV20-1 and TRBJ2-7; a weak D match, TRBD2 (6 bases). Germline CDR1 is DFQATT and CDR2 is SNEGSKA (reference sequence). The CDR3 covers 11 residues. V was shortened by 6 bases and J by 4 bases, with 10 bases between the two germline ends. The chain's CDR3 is CSATSEYEQYF. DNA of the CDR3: TGCAGTGCGACTAGTGAGTACGAGCAGTACTTC.

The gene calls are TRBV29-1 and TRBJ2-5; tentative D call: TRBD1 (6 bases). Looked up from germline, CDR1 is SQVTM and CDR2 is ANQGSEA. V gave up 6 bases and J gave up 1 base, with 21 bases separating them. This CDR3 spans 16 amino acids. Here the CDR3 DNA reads TGCAGCGTGACCCAACTCCGGGACACGAGCCAAGAGACCCAGTACTTC. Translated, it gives CSVTQLRDTSQETQYF.

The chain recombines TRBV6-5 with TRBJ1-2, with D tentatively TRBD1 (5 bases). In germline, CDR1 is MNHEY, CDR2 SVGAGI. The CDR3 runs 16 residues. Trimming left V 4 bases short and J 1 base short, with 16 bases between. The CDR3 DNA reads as TGTGCCAGCAGTTCTACCAGGACACAACTTAACTATGGCTACACCTTC. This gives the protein CASSSTRTQLNYGYTF.

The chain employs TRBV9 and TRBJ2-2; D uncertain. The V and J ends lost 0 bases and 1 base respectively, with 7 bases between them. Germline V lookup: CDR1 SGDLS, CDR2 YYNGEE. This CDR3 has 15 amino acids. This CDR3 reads CASSVGFENTGELFF. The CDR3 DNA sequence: TGTGCCAGCAGCGTAGGGTTCGAGAACACCGGGGAGCTGTTTTTT.

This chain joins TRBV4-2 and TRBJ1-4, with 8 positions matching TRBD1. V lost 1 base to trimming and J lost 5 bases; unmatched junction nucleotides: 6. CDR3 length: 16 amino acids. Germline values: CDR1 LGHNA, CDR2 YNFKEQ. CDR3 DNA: TGTGCCAGCAGCCAAGGACGGACAGGGCCAAATGAAAAACTGTTTTTT. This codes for CASSQGRTGPNEKLFF.

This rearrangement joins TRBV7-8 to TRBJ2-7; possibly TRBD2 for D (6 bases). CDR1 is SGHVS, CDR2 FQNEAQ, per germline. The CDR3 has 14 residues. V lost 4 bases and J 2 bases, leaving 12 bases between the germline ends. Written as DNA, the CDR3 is TGTGCCAGCAGCTCGGGACTGTTAACCTACGAGCAGTACTTC. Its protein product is CASSSGLLTYEQYF.

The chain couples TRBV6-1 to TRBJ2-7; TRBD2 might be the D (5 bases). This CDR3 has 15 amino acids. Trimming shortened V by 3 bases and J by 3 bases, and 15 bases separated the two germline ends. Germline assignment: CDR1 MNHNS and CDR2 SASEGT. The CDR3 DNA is TGTGCCAGCAGTGAGCCGACGAAGCGGTTCTACGAGCAGTACTTC. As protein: CASSEPTKRFYEQYF.

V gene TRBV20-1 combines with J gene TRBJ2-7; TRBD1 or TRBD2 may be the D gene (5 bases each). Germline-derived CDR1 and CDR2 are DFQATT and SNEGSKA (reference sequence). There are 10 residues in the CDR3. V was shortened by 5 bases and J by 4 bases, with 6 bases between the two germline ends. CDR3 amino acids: CSAGGYEQYF. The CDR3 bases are TGCAGTGCTGGGGGTTACGAGCAGTACTTC.

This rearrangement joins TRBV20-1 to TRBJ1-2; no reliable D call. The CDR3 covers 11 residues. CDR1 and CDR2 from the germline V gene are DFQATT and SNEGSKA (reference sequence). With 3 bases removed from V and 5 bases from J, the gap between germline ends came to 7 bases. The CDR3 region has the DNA TGCAGTGCTAGTTTAGAGTATGGCTACACCTTC. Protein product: CSASLEYGYTF.

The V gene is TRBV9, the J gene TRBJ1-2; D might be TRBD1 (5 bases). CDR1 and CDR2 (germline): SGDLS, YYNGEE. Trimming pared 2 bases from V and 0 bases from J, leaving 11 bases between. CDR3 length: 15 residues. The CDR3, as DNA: TGTGCCAGCAGCGTTAGTCAGGGTACTAACTATGGCTACACCTTC. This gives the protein CASSVSQGTNYGYTF.

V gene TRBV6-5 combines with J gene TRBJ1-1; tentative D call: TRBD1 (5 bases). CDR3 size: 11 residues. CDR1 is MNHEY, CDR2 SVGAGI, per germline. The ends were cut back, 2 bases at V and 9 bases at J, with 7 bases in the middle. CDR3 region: CASSYRQKAFF. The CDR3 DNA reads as TGTGCCAGCAGTTACCGACAGAAAGCTTTCTTT.

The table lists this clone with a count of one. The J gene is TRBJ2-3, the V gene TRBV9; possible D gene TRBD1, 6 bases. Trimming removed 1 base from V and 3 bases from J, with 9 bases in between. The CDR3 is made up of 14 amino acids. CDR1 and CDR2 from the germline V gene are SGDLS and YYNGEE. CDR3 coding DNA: TGTGCCAGCAGCGTAAGAACAGGGACAGATACGCAGTATTTT. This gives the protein CASSVRTGTDTQYF.

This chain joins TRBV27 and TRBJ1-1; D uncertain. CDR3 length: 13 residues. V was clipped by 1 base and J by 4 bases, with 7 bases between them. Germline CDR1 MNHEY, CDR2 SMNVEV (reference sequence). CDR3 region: CASSLLGSTEAFF. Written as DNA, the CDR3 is TGTGCCAGCAGTTTATTGGGGAGCACTGAAGCTTTCTTT.

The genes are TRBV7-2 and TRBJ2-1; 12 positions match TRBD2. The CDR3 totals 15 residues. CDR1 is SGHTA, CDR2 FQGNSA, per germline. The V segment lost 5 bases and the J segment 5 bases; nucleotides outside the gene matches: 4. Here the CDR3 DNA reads TGTGCCAGCAGCCGCCGACTAGCGGGGGACAATGAGCAGTTCTTC. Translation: CASSRRLAGDNEQFF.